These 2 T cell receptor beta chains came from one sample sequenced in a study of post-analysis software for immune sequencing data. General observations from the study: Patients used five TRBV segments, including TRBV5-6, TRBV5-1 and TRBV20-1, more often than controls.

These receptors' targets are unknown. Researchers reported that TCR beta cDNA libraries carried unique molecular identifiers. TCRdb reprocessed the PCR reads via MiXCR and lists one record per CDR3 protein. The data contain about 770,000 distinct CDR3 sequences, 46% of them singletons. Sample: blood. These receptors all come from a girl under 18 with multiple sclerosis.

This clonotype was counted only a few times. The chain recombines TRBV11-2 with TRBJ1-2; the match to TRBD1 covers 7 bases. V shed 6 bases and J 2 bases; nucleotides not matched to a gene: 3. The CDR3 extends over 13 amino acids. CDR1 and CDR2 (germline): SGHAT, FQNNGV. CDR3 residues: CASRPGQNYGYTF. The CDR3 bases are TGTGCCAGCAGGCCGGGACAGAACTATGGCTACACCTTC.

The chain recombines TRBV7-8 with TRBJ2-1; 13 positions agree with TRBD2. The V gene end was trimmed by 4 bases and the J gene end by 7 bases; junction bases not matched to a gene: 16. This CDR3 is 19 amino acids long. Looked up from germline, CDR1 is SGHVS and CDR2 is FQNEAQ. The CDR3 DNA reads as TGTGCCAGCAGCTCAGCCCGGCCAGTACTAGCGGGAGGGGAAAATGAGCAGTTCTTC. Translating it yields CASSSARPVLAGGENEQFF. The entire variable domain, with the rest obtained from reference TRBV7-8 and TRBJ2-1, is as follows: GAGVSQSPRYKVAKRGQDVALRCDPISGHVSLFWYQQALGQGPEFLTYFQNEAQLDKSGLPSDRFFAERPEGSVSTLKIQRTQQEDSAVYLCASSSARPVLAGGENEQFFGPGTRLTVL.